These T cell receptor beta chains were read from a single sample in a study of blood T cell repertoires in COVID-19. Here immunoSEQ multiplex PCR was the method, and the copy in TCRdb shows in-frame clones only, minus some. Of about 50,000 clones listed, 82% were seen once; the top ten hold approximately 3%. The sequencing sample was made of peripheral blood. These receptors were collected from a woman aged 55-70 years with acute or convalescent COVID-19. CDR3s leave out the opening cysteine and the closing phenylalanine or tryptophan. The size of a clone is reported for some rows only, either as once, few or many, or as a class for expanded clones.

v_call clone_size cdr3_aa
TRBV13 - ASSPRPGLQDTQY
TRBV11-2 - ASSLDHPAGKLF
TRBV6-5 - ASKLDRLDGYT
TRBV7-3 - ASSLTSTSGVF
TRBV10-3 - AISLRGQDEAF
TRBV21-1 - ASSKVGDRRGNEKLF
TRBV5-8 - ASSFEDRYNEKLF
TRBV28 once ASNWGEATEAF
TRBV2 - ASRGTGTGYNSPLH
TRBV18 - ASSPGAGVNEQF
TRBV7-3 - ASSLTGSDEQF
TRBV7-8 - ASGEGWGVDTEAF
TRBV5-1 - ASRRLAGSTDTQY
TRBV7-9 - ASSFYRGMADTQY
TRBV7-9 few ASSHGTSSSTDTQY
TRBV9 - ASSAGNEQF
TRBV24-1 - ATSDPGQGHYGYT
TRBV7-2 - ASSPSTGSWVSNQPQH
TRBV5-5 - ASSFAGGPLGEQF
TRBV13 - ASSRPRDREVGGNTIY
TRBV9 - ASSPNRVTYEQY
TRBV4-1 - ASSQPSGGQETQY
TRBV7-8 - ASSYSTGGNYGYT
TRBV19 - ASSLGGTGGSNQPQH
TRBV9 - ASSVGLPGLAGVGELF
TRBV18 - ASSPRQNTDTQY
TRBV6-5 - ASRGGTGTMDKLH
TRBV7-2 once ASSFLGSLAGYEQF
TRBV18 - ASSPGQTEKLF
TRBV11-3 - ASSRGPRDTQY
TRBV18 once ASSPSAGKDQPQH
TRBV5-6 once ASSTPDGGAF
TRBV10-3 - AISEGVGEETQY
TRBV29-1 - SVDLGLAGGPSSYNEQF
TRBV9 - ASSEGVSGKVNEQF
TRBV30 - AWSVPPGSVGYT
TRBV7-8 - ASSLADTQY
TRBV6-1 - ASSEGTANTGELF
TRBV28 - ASSYPRGPTEAF
TRBV5-1 - ASFPGAKQETQY
TRBV29-1 - SVLRQGAEKLF
TRBV2 - ASSIGQGTTYEQY
TRBV6-5 - ATQTGFGYT
TRBV7-2 - ASSLGQGNPMKY
TRBV28 - ASRRRQGSTEAF
TRBV6-5 - ASSSDRGRTEAF
TRBV11-2 - ASSLSPGLAGPDTQY
TRBV14 - ASSPRKTSGSVTSYNEQF
TRBV7-3 - ASSLSPGEGGYT
TRBV7-8 - ASSRTGVMNTEAF
TRBV7-2 - ASSLVGGAKLASEQF